What follows are 23 T cell receptor beta chains derived from one specimen sequenced in a study of PD-L1 blockade in urothelial cancer. Sequencing used immunoSEQ multiplex PCR; TCRdb keeps in-frame clones, though not all of them. The sample consists of roughly 46,000 clones, approximately 86% of them appearing once. The sample's time point: peripheral blood 6 weeks after treatment start. Sequencing used PBMCs, obtained around atezolizumab (anti-PD-L1) treatment. These receptors all come from a man aged 45-60 years with urothelial cancer.

The chain carries TRBV28 and TRBJ2-7, with D perhaps matching TRBD1 (5 bases). CDR3 length equals 14 residues. V was shortened by 3 bases and J by 6 bases, with 15 bases between the two germline ends. CDR1 and CDR2 from the germline V gene are MDHEN and SYDVKM. CDR3 bases: TGTGCCAGCAGTTTTTTGAACAGGCCCAGCGAGCAGTACTTC. Encoded protein: CASSFLNRPSEQYF. The variable domain in full, completed from reference TRBV28 and TRBJ2-7, reads DVKVTQSSRYLVKRTGEKVFLECVQDMDHENMFWYRQDPGLGLRLIYFSYDVKMKEKGDIPEGYSVSREKKERFSLILESASTNQTSMYLCASSFLNRPSEQYFGPGTRLTVT.

This clone was seen only once. This sequence joins TRBV7-2 and TRBJ2-1, with D maybe TRBD2 (6 bases). Germline V gene lookup returns CDR1 SGHTA and CDR2 FQGNSA. Trimming removed 1 base at V and 3 bases at J, with 7 bases between. CDR3 length equals 14 residues. The CDR3 DNA sequence: TGTGCCAGCAGCTTAGTCGGGGGCTACAATGAGCAGTTCTTC. Translation gives CASSLVGGYNEQFF.

V and J are TRBV5-5 and TRBJ1-2; 7 bases map to TRBD1. Germline CDR1 reads SGHKS; CDR2 reads YYEKEE (reference sequence). This CDR3 region has 15 residues. Trimming took 0 bases from V and 6 from J; bases not matched to a gene: 8. CDR3 nucleotide sequence: TGTGCCAGCAGCTTGGGCCCGACAGGGTTGGATGGCTACACCTTC. Amino acids: CASSLGPTGLDGYTF.

The rearrangement joins TRBV10-3 to TRBJ2-7; unclear D gene. The V and J ends lost 2 bases and 3 bases respectively, with 5 bases between them. Germline V CDR1 and CDR2: ENHRY, SYGVKD. CDR3 length equals 12 residues. Written as DNA, the CDR3 is TGTGCCATCAGTGAGGTCAACTACGAGCAGTACTTC. Encoded protein: CAISEVNYEQYF.

This chain links TRBV5-6 with TRBJ2-7; 7 positions agree with TRBD2. Germline CDR1 and CDR2: SGHDT and YYEEEE. The V gene end was trimmed by 2 bases and the J gene end by 3 bases; junction bases not matched to a gene: 2. CDR3 length: 13 residues. CDR3 loop: CASSFSGIYEQYF. CDR3 bases: TGTGCCAGCAGCTTCAGCGGGATCTACGAGCAGTACTTC.

The gene calls are TRBV5-6 and TRBJ1-2; D possibly corresponds to TRBD1 (6 bases). Trimming cost V 3 bases and J 7 bases, with 19 bases left between them. Germline V gene lookup returns CDR1 SGHDT and CDR2 YYEEEE. The CDR3 consists of 15 residues. As DNA, the CDR3 is TGTGCCAGCAGCTCAATTGATCGGGGGGCTGGTGGCTACACCTTC. Protein: CASSSIDRGAGGYTF.

The chain employs TRBV29-1 and TRBJ2-2; no clear D gene. The CDR3 contains 14 residues. Trimming took 5 bases from V and 7 from J, leaving 17 bases between them. Germline V lookup: CDR1 SQVTM, CDR2 ANQGSEA. The CDR3 DNA follows: TGCAGCGTTTCCCAGACTTCCGAGTACGGGGAGCTGTTTTTT. Its translation: CSVSQTSEYGELFF.

Only a few counts were recorded for this clone. The J gene is TRBJ1-1, the V gene TRBV5-4; the match to TRBD1 covers 7 bases. V gave up 2 bases and J gave up 3 bases; unmatched junction bases: 4. The germline V gene encodes CDR1 SGHNT and CDR2 YYREEE (reference sequence). CDR3 length: 14 residues. The CDR3 nucleotides read TGTGCCAGCAGCTTAGGCAGGGGGGACACTGAAGCTTTCTTT. Protein: CASSLGRGDTEAFF.

The J gene is TRBJ1-6, the V gene TRBV7-2; tentative D call: TRBD1 (5 bases). The CDR3 is 15 residues long. CDR1 is SGHTA and CDR2 is FQGNSA in the germline V gene. The V and J ends lost 6 bases and 5 bases respectively, with 14 bases between them. CDR3 coding DNA: TGTGCCAGCAGACAGACAGTCCTCGATAATTCACCCCTCCACTTT. As protein: CASRQTVLDNSPLHF. Full variable domain (outside the CDR3, taken from reference TRBV7-2 and TRBJ1-6): GAGVSQSPSNKVTEKGKDVELRCDPISGHTALYWYRQSLGQGLEFLIYFQGNSAPDKSGLPSDRFSAERTGGSVSTLTIQRTQQEDSAVYLCASRQTVLDNSPLHFGNGTRLTVT.

CDR3 sequence (DNA): TGTGCCAGCAGCTTAACGGGAGGGAAAGAGACCCAGTACTTC. Translation gives CASSLTGGKETQYF. The V call is TRBV7-8, the J call TRBJ2-5; the match to TRBD2 covers 8 bases. CDR3 length: 14 residues. Germline trimming cut 2 bases from V and 3 bases from J; bases unmatched to any gene: 2. Germline loops: CDR1 SGHVS, CDR2 FQNEAQ.

This clone is medium-sized in the sample. The chain links TRBV25-1 to TRBJ2-5, with 9 bases matching TRBD2. Germline CDR1 reads MGHDK; CDR2 reads SYGVNS. This CDR3 has 15 amino acids. The V segment lost 2 bases and the J segment 5 bases; nucleotides outside the gene matches: 6. CDR3 in DNA: TGTGCCAGCAGTGAAATGGCGGGAGGGCGGGAGACCCAGTACTTC. Amino acids: CASSEMAGGRETQYF.

The CDR3 spells CASSLAQGYQPQHF. The DNA for the CDR3 is TGTGCCAGCAGCTTGGCCCAGGGCTATCAGCCCCAGCATTTT. The chain has TRBV7-2 and TRBJ1-5, with D perhaps matching TRBD1 (5 bases). The CDR3 is 14 amino acids. From germline, CDR1 is SGHTA and CDR2 FQGNSA. V was clipped by 3 bases and J by 5 bases, with 11 bases between them.

V gene TRBV27 combines with J gene TRBJ2-5; 9 bases align to TRBD1. Germline V lookup: CDR1 MNHEY, CDR2 SMNVEV (reference sequence). V lost 2 bases, J lost 7 bases, and 8 bases stayed unmatched. The CDR3 is 15 residues long. CDR3 in DNA: TGTGCCAGCAGTTTACAACAGGGGGCTCTGGGGACCCAGTACTTC. Its translation is CASSLQQGALGTQYF.

The chain links TRBV29-1 to TRBJ2-1, with 8 nucleotides matching TRBD1. The length of the CDR3 is 14 residues. Unmatched junction bases numbered 9, after V lost 5 bases and J lost 6 bases. Germline V gene sequence: CDR1 SQVTM, CDR2 ANQGSEA. This CDR3 is CSVRDRGFSNEQFF. In nucleotides, the CDR3 is TGCAGCGTTCGTGACAGGGGTTTCTCCAATGAGCAGTTCTTC.

The gene calls are TRBV7-6 and TRBJ2-7; tentatively, D is TRBD1 (6 bases). Germline V gives CDR1 SGHVS, CDR2 FNYEAQ. The V and J ends lost 1 base and 2 bases respectively, with 9 bases between them. There are 14 residues in the CDR3. The CDR3 DNA sequence: TGTGCCAGCAGCTTAGACCCAGGGGCCTACGAGCAGTACTTC. Its translation is CASSLDPGAYEQYF.

The chain links TRBV7-2 to TRBJ2-5, with no clear D. Germline CDR1 is SGHTA and CDR2 is FQGNSA. The CDR3 spans 14 residues. Trimming pared 2 bases from V and 4 bases from J, leaving 11 bases between. CDR3 residues: CASSLNLGAETQYF. DNA for the CDR3: TGTGCCAGCAGCTTAAATCTTGGAGCAGAGACCCAGTACTTC.

The V call is TRBV5-4, the J call TRBJ2-7; the D gene is possibly TRBD2 (6 bases). Germline V CDR1 and CDR2: SGHNT, YYREEE (reference sequence). This CDR3 is 15 amino acids long. Trimming shortened V by 0 bases and J by 7 bases, and 17 bases separated the two germline ends. CDR3 in DNA: TGTGCCAGCAGCTTGGCTAGGCGGGGCCTCGGGGAGCAGTACTTC. Residues: CASSLARRGLGEQYF.

The V call is TRBV7-6, the J call TRBJ2-7; TRBD1 is a possible D gene (5 bases). V was shortened by 1 base and J by 3 bases, with 10 bases between the two germline ends. The CDR3 runs 14 residues. Germline V gene data show CDR1 as SGHVS and CDR2 as FNYEAQ. DNA of the CDR3: TGTGCCAGCAGCTTAGGTGTGACAGACTACGAGCAGTACTTC. Translating gives CASSLGVTDYEQYF.

V and J are TRBV14 and TRBJ2-1; unclear D gene. V lost 0 bases and J 8 bases, leaving 17 bases between the germline ends. There are 16 residues in the CDR3. Germline V gives CDR1 SGHDN, CDR2 FVKESK. The DNA for the CDR3 is TGTGCCAGCAGCCAAGATCTGGAACCCGAGAGCGATGAGCAGTTCTTC. Amino acid sequence: CASSQDLEPESDEQFF.

The V gene is TRBV2, the J gene TRBJ2-1, with 11 bases fitting TRBD2. Trimming at V came to 11 bases and at J to 0 bases, leaving 6 bases not matched to a gene. CDR1 is SNHLY and CDR2 is FYNNEI in the germline V gene. CDR3 length: 15 residues. The CDR3 DNA is TGTGCCGCAACTAGCGGGGGCAGCTCCTACAATGAGCAGTTCTTC. Its protein is CAATSGGSSYNEQFF.

The chain links TRBV30 to TRBJ1-4, with TRBD1 identical over 12 bases. Germline V gene sequence: CDR1 GTSNPN, CDR2 SVGIG (reference sequence). With 3 bases clipped from V and 5 bases from J, the junction kept 16 bases outside the gene matches. This CDR3 region has 19 residues. CDR3 amino acids: CAWSDPGTGGGGKNEKLFF. CDR3 nucleotide sequence: TGTGCCTGGAGCGACCCCGGGACAGGGGGCGGTGGAAAGAATGAAAAACTGTTTTTT.

The chain is built from TRBV7-9 and TRBJ2-1, with 7 nucleotides matching TRBD1. The CDR3 consists of 14 residues. Germline assignment: CDR1 SEHNR and CDR2 FQNEAQ (reference sequence). With V trimmed by 5 bases and J by 6 bases, 7 bases remained unmatched. The CDR3 region is CASSPDRVINEQFF. The CDR3 DNA is TGTGCCAGCAGCCCCGACAGGGTCATCAATGAGCAGTTCTTC.

The chain joins TRBV30 to TRBJ2-7; 9 nucleotides agree with TRBD1. CDR1 GTSNPN and CDR2 SVGIG come from the germline V gene (reference sequence). This CDR3 has 17 amino acids. The junction had 10 bases not matched to a gene; V was cut back by 1 base and J by 0 bases. The CDR3 here is CAWSGAPGQGSSYEQYF. The CDR3 coding sequence is TGTGCCTGGAGTGGGGCGCCGGGACAGGGATCCTCCTACGAGCAGTACTTC.